Below, 21 T cell receptor beta chains from the same sample are listed, as sequenced in a study of identical twins. TCRdb itself ran the 5' RACE reads through MiXCR, one entry per CDR3 protein. This table has around 200,000 distinct CDR3 sequences, over 8% appearing once. The source material was memory (CD45RO+) T cells sorted from blood. These receptors originate from a woman aged 18-35 years in good health.

This clonotype was detected a few times. This sequence joins TRBV5-1 and TRBJ1-3, with TRBD1 identical over 8 bases. CDR3 length: 15 amino acids. The germline V gene encodes CDR1 SGHRS and CDR2 YFSETQ. J lost 6 bases, V lost 1 base, and 6 bases had no gene match. CDR3 sequence reads: CASSLSDRVANTIYF. The CDR3 DNA reads TGCGCCAGCAGCTTGTCGGACAGGGTGGCAAACACCATATATTTT.

This clonotype was observed at least ten times. The chain joins TRBV9 to TRBJ1-4; D is ambiguous. CDR1 is SGDLS and CDR2 is YYNGEE in the germline V gene. V gave up 3 bases and J gave up 5 bases, with 5 bases separating them. The CDR3 loop spans 12 amino acids. The CDR3 DNA reads TGTGCCAGCAGCGCCGAGAATGAAAAACTGTTTTTT. Its translation: CASSAENEKLFF. Drawing the rest from reference TRBV9 and TRBJ1-4, the complete variable domain is DSGVTQTPKHLITATGQRVTLRCSPRSGDLSVYWYQQSLDQGLQFLIQYYNGEERAKGNILERFSAQQFPDLHSELNLSSLELGDSALYFCASSAENEKLFFGSGTQLSVL.

This chain joins TRBV7-8 and TRBJ2-7; D is perhaps TRBD1 or TRBD2 (5 bases each). V dropped 2 bases and J dropped 1 base, with 12 bases sitting between them. Germline CDR1 reads SGHVS; CDR2 reads FQNEAQ. The CDR3 sequence is 15 residues long. CDR3 amino acids: CASSLTGRRSYEQYF. CDR3 DNA: TGTGCCAGCAGCTTAACGGGACGCCGTTCCTACGAGCAGTACTTC.

The chain links TRBV20-1 to TRBJ2-5; 7 nucleotides align to TRBD2. Germline CDR1 and CDR2: DFQATT and SNEGSKA (reference sequence). J was trimmed by 0 bases and V by 7 bases; bases with no gene match: 5. There are 13 residues in the CDR3. CDR3 nucleotides: TGCAGTGGTGGGGGGGGGAACCAAGAGACCCAGTACTTC. Translation gives CSGGGGNQETQYF.

The chain recombines TRBV7-2 with TRBJ2-7, with D possibly TRBD2 on 5 matching bases. CDR3 length: 13 residues. Trimming removed 4 bases from V and 6 bases from J, with 13 bases in between. Germline CDR1 SGHTA, CDR2 FQGNSA. CDR3 DNA: TGTGCCAGCAGCTCGGTACCGGCGGGCGAGCAGTACTTC. Amino acid sequence: CASSSVPAGEQYF. Supplemented by reference TRBV7-2 and TRBJ2-7, the full variable domain reads GAGVSQSPSNKVTEKGKDVELRCDPISGHTALYWYRQSLGQGLEFLIYFQGNSAPDKSGLPSDRFSAERTGGSVSTLTIQRTQQEDSAVYLCASSSVPAGEQYFGPGTRLTVT.

V gene TRBV10-3 combines with J gene TRBJ1-1; D is undetermined. CDR1 and CDR2 from the germline V gene are ENHRY and SYGVKD. This CDR3 spans 14 amino acids. Trimming removed 3 bases from V and 2 bases from J, with 10 bases in between. In DNA, the CDR3 is TGTGCCATCAGTGATGAGATTCCTAACACTGAAGCTTTCTTT. It codes for CAISDEIPNTEAFF.

V is TRBV2 and J is TRBJ2-7, with D possibly being TRBD2 (6 bases). Germline CDR1 is SNHLY and CDR2 is FYNNEI. V lost 1 base and J lost 7, with 11 bases in between. The CDR3 has 13 amino acids. CDR3 bases: TGTGCCAGCAGTGAAGTCTCGGGGGAGGAGCAGTACTTC. As protein: CASSEVSGEEQYF. Full variable domain (outside the CDR3, taken from reference TRBV2 and TRBJ2-7): EPEVTQTPSHQVTQMGQEVILRCVPISNHLYFYWYRQILGQKVEFLVSFYNNEISEKSEIFDDQFSVERPDGSNFTLKIRSTKLEDSAMYFCASSEVSGEEQYFGPGTRLTVT.

This clonotype has just a few counts. This rearrangement joins TRBV6-1 to TRBJ2-4; D not certain. V lost 8 bases to trimming and J lost 1 base, with 15 bases between them. The CDR3 loop spans 15 amino acids. CDR1 is MNHNS and CDR2 is SASEGT in the germline V gene. CDR3 amino acids: CASLVGSGAKNIQYF. CDR3 nucleotides: TGTGCCAGCTTAGTGGGGTCCGGGGCCAAAAACATTCAGTACTTC.

This clonotype was detected ten times or more. The chain uses TRBV27 and TRBJ1-5; the match to TRBD1 covers 9 bases. J lost 7 bases, V lost 0 bases, and 7 bases had no gene match. Per germline, CDR1 MNHEY and CDR2 SMNVEV (reference sequence). The CDR3 totals 16 residues. The CDR3 loop is CASSLSGTGRLQPQHF. As DNA, the CDR3 is TGTGCCAGCAGTTTATCCGGGACAGGGCGCCTCCAGCCCCAGCATTTT.

There are a few counts of this clonotype. The gene calls are TRBV15 and TRBJ2-1; maybe TRBD2 (6 bases). This CDR3 contains 13 residues. Germline V gene lookup returns CDR1 LNHNV and CDR2 YYDKDF (reference sequence). Trimming pared 4 bases from V and 8 bases from J, leaving 12 bases between. The CDR3: CATSTWRGHEQFF. The DNA for the CDR3 is TGTGCCACCAGCACTTGGCGGGGTCATGAGCAGTTCTTC.

This clonotype is medium-sized (0.01 to 0.1%) in the sample. V usage is TRBV7-7 and J usage is TRBJ2-2; no clear D. V lost 10 bases and J lost 4, with 10 bases in between. CDR1 is SSHAT, CDR2 FNYEAQ, per germline (reference sequence). CDR3 length: 12 amino acids. The CDR3 DNA reads as TGTGCCACTCGGAGAGGCACCGGGGAGCTGTTTTTT. The encoded protein is CATRRGTGELFF.

This clonotype has more than one count but fewer than ten. The CDR3 DNA is TGCAGTGCTAGAGATTCACCTGAGGAGCAGTACTTC. It encodes CSARDSPEEQYF. V and J are TRBV20-1 and TRBJ2-7; D is unresolved. Germline CDR1 reads DFQATT; CDR2 reads SNEGSKA (reference sequence). Trimming removed 0 bases at V and 7 bases at J, with 10 bases between. The CDR3 has 12 residues.

This clonotype was observed a handful of times. J is TRBJ1-1 and V is TRBV27; D is unclear. Germline V gene data show CDR1 as MNHEY and CDR2 as SMNVEV (reference sequence). V lost 2 bases and J lost 5, with 9 bases in between. The CDR3 has 13 residues. CDR3 amino acids: CASSLDQITEAFF. CDR3 nucleotide sequence: TGTGCCAGCAGTTTAGATCAGATTACTGAAGCTTTCTTT.

This clonotype has only a few counts. V gene TRBV27 combines with J gene TRBJ1-1; 7 bases match TRBD1. CDR1 MNHEY and CDR2 SMNVEV come from the germline V gene (reference sequence). The CDR3 is 14 amino acids. V shed 5 bases, J shed 3 bases, and the junction held 6 bases outside the gene matches. The CDR3 coding sequence is TGTGCCAGCAGTACGCAGGGGGGGTACACTGAAGCTTTCTTT. It yields the protein CASSTQGGYTEAFF.

This chain uses TRBV15 with TRBJ2-3, with TRBD1 as a possible D gene (5 bases). Germline V gene data show CDR1 as LNHNV and CDR2 as YYDKDF (reference sequence). The CDR3 has 14 residues. Trimming pared 3 bases from V and 1 base from J, leaving 8 bases between. Here the CDR3 reads CATSRSGRTDTQYF. As DNA, the CDR3 is TGTGCCACCAGCAGGTCAGGGCGCACAGATACGCAGTATTTT.

The chain links TRBV20-1 to TRBJ2-3; D is uncertain. The CDR3 has 16 residues. V was cut by 6 bases and J by 5 bases, with 24 bases left in between. Germline V gene lookup returns CDR1 DFQATT and CDR2 SNEGSKA (reference sequence). The CDR3 DNA is TGCAGTGCCCCCCCTCTCCCGGGTTCCTGGATAGATACGCAGTATTTT. Residues: CSAPPLPGSWIDTQYF.

The chain recombines TRBV7-9 with TRBJ2-1; D possibly corresponds to TRBD2 (5 bases). Germline CDR1 and CDR2: SEHNR and FQNEAQ (reference sequence). V lost 1 base and J 4 bases, leaving 11 bases between the germline ends. CDR3 length: 15 amino acids. The CDR3 sequence: CASSLGTGIYNEQFF. CDR3 sequence (DNA): TGTGCCAGCAGCTTAGGGACCGGGATATACAATGAGCAGTTCTTC.

In this sample, this clonotype turned up a few times. CDR3 sequence (DNA): TGTGCCAGCTCACCAACCTCCGGGACTAGGGATACGCAGTATTTT. It translates to CASSPTSGTRDTQYF. This sequence joins TRBV18 and TRBJ2-3, with TRBD2 matching 8 bases. The CDR3 runs to 15 residues. J was trimmed by 6 bases and V by 2 bases; bases with no gene match: 7. Germline assignment: CDR1 KGHSH and CDR2 LQKENI. The variable domain in full, completed from reference TRBV18 and TRBJ2-3, reads NAGVMQNPRHLVRRRGQEARLRCSPMKGHSHVYWYRQLPEEGLKFMVYLQKENIIDESGMPKERFSAEFPKEGPSILRIQQVVRGDSAAYFCASSPTSGTRDTQYFGPGTRLTVL.

This clonotype has only a few counts. The chain couples TRBV5-6 to TRBJ1-5; TRBD1 agrees at 7 bases. CDR1 and CDR2 from the germline V gene are SGHDT and YYEEEE. The CDR3 totals 15 residues. V gave up 4 bases and J gave up 3 bases; unmatched junction bases: 7. The chain's CDR3 is CASSPRDSLNQPQHF. As DNA, the CDR3 is TGTGCCAGCAGCCCCCGGGACAGTCTCAATCAGCCCCAGCATTTT.

Ten or more counts support this clonotype. This chain links TRBV20-1 with TRBJ2-7; 8 bases are a match to TRBD1. The V and J ends lost 0 bases and 3 bases, in that order; junction bases with no gene match: 7. There are 15 residues in the CDR3. Germline CDR1 and CDR2: DFQATT and SNEGSKA (reference sequence). The chain's CDR3 is CSARDPRTGLYEQYF. The CDR3 DNA sequence: TGCAGTGCTAGAGACCCGAGGACAGGGCTCTACGAGCAGTACTTC.

This clonotype appeared many times. The chain employs TRBV2 and TRBJ2-5; 7 nucleotides line up with TRBD1. This CDR3 has 14 residues. The junction had 6 bases not matched to a gene; V was cut back by 7 bases and J by 1 base. The germline V gene encodes CDR1 SNHLY and CDR2 FYNNEI. In DNA, the CDR3 is TGTGCCAGCAAAGGGGGACAGCTCCAAGAGACCCAGTACTTC. It is translated as CASKGGQLQETQYF.